The clone carrying this TCR beta chain is a singleton in its sample. Its antigen is undetermined. Germline CDR1 reads SEHNR; CDR2 reads FQNEAQ (reference sequence). V shed 5 bases, J shed 2 bases, and the junction held 2 bases outside the gene matches. This CDR3 has 13 amino acids. The data are from a study of neurological immune-mediated disorders. MiXCR, applied by TCRdb to the 5' RACE reads, yields one record per CDR3 protein. This table holds around 70,000 distinct CDR3 sequences, 4.5% to 6% found once. Study-level findings and limits: Private repertoires in all groups were suggested by the finding that expanded clones across subjects shared no CDR3 amino acid sequences. Phylogenetic grouping placed 18 of 34 multiple sclerosis patients' repertoires in one related-CDR3 cluster, a possible signature. The multiple sclerosis repertoire cluster showed no association with any clinical or MRI feature. The authors stated that larger cohorts are needed.

The sequence derives from a woman aged 70-85 years with multiple sclerosis. The sequencing input was PBMCs. The chain uses TRBV7-9 and TRBJ2-5; 7 bases are a match to TRBD2. The DNA for the CDR3 is TGTGCCAGCAGCCGGGAGGTACAAGAGACCCAGTACTTC. It encodes CASSREVQETQYF.